This paragraph covers one T cell receptor beta chain sequence. Its matching antigen is unknown. Assay used: immunoSEQ multiplex PCR; TCRdb lists only in-frame clones, some missing. This repertoire shows 50,000 to 75,000 clones, 94% found once; its top ten account for approximately 0.4%. The record originates from a study of graft-versus-host responses after intestinal transplantation. Study outcomes and limitations: Where graft-donor T cell macrochimerism was present, patients had high graft-versus-host to host-versus-graft clonal ratios in allografts. Recipient marrow harbored GvH clones, some of which surfaced first in ileum or blood.

Trimming removed 0 bases from V and 4 bases from J; junction bases left unmatched: 1. Looked up from germline, CDR1 is SGHRS and CDR2 is YFSETQ. This CDR3 is 14 amino acids long. The TCR was taken from a human donor who was the organ donor for an intestinal transplant. The sample in question was unstimulated CD4+ T cells sorted from spleen or lymph node cells, obtained before transplant. The chain couples TRBV5-1 to TRBJ2-7; 10 nucleotides line up with TRBD1. The CDR3 is CASSLGDRGYEQYF. The CDR3 nucleotides are TGCGCCAGCAGCTTGGGGGACAGGGGTTACGAGCAGTACTTC. The variable domain in full, with the rest retrieved from reference TRBV5-1 and TRBJ2-7, is KAGVTQTPRYLIKTRGQQVTLSCSPISGHRSVSWYQQTPGQGLQFLFEYFSETQRNKGNFPGRFSGRQFSNSRSEMNVSTLELGDSALYLCASSLGDRGYEQYFGPGTRLTVT.